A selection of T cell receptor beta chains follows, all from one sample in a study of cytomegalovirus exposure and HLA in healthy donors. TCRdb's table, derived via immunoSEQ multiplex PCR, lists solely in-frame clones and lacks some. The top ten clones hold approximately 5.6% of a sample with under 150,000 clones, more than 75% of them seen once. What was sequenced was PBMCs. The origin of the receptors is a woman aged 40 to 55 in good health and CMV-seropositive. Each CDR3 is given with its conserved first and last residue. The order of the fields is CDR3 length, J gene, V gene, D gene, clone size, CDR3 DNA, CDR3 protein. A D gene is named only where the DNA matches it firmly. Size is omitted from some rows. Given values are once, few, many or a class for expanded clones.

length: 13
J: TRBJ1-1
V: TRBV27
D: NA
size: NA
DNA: TGTGCCAGCCGCGGGCAATCAAGCACTGAAGCTTTCTTT
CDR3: CASRGQSSTEAFF

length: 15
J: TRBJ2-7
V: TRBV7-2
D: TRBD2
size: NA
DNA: TGTGCCAGCAGCTTAAGCGGGACTACCACCTACGAGCAGTACTTC
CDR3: CASSLSGTTTYEQYF

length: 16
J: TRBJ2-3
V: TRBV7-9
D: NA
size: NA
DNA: TGTGCCAGCAGCCCCCGGCCGGGAGCTATTACAGATACGCAGTATTTT
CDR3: CASSPRPGAITDTQYF

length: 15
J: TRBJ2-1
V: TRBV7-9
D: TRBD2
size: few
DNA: TGTGCCAGCAGCTCGCGACTAGCGGGAGGGGATGAGCAGTTCTTC
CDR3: CASSSRLAGGDEQFF

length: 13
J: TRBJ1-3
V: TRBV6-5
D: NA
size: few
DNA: TGTGCCAGCAGTCGGGACACTGGAAACACCATATATTTT
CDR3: CASSRDTGNTIYF

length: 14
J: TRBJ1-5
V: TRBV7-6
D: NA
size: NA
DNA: TGTGCCAGCAGCTTGAGGTTTGGCAACCAGCCCCAGCATTTT
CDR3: CASSLRFGNQPQHF

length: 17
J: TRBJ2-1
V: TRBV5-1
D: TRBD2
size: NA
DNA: TGCGCCAGCAGCTTGGGAGAATGGGGGGGACTCACCGATGAGCAGTTCTTC
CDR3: CASSLGEWGGLTDEQFF

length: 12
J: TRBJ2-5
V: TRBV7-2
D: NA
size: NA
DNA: TGTGCCAGCAGCCCGTATCAAGAGACCCAGTACTTC
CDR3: CASSPYQETQYF

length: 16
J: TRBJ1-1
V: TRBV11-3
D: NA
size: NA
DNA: TGTGCCAGCAGCTTAGATCTGGGGGGGGCGAACACTGAAGCTTTCTTT
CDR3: CASSLDLGGANTEAFF

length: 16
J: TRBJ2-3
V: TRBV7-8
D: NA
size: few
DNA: TGTGCCAGCAGCTCCCTGGGGGCGTTTGGTACAGATACGCAGTATTTT
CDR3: CASSSLGAFGTDTQYF

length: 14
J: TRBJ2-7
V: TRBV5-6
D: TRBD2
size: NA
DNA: TGTGCCAGCACCCCTTGGGGGGAGGGCCACGAGCAGTACTTC
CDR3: CASTPWGEGHEQYF

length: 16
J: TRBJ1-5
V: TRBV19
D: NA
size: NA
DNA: TGTGCCAGTAGTAGCAGGGGCGCCAATAGCAATCAGCCCCAGCATTTT
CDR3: CASSSRGANSNQPQHF

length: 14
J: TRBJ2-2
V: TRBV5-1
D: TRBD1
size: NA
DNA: TGCGCCAGCAGGCTAGGGACAGACACCGGGGAGCTGTTTTTT
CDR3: CASRLGTDTGELFF

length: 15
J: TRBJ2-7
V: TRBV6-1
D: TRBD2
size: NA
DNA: TGTGCCAGCAGGGAGAGACTAGCGAGCACCTACGAGCAGTACTTC
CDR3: CASRERLASTYEQYF

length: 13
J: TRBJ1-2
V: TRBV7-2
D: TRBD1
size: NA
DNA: TGTGCCAGCAGCCGGGGACAGGGGAATGGCTACACCTTC
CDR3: CASSRGQGNGYTF

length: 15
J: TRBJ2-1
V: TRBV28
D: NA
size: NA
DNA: TGTGCCAGCGGCGGGCTCCTATCCGGGTACAATGAGCAGTTCTTC
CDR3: CASGGLLSGYNEQFF

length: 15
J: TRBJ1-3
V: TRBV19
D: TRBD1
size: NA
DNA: TGTGCCAGTAGTTTACCCGGGACAGCTGGAAACACCATATATTTT
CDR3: CASSLPGTAGNTIYF

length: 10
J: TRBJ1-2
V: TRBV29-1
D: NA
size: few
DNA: TGCAGCGTTGGAGGCTATGGCTACACCTTC
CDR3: CSVGGYGYTF

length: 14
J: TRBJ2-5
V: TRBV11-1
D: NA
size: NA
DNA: TGTGCCAGCAGCTTAGATAGTAGTGGAGAGACCCAGTACTTC
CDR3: CASSLDSSGETQYF

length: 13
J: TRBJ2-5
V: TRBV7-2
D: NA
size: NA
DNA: TGTGCCAGCAGCTTAAACACCCAAGAGACCCAGTACTTC
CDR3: CASSLNTQETQYF

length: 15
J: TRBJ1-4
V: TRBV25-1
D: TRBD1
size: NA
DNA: TGTGCCAGCAGCCTTCCCGGGACAGCGAATGAAAAACTGTTTTTT
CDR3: CASSLPGTANEKLFF

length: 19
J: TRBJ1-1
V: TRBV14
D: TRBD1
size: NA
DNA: TGTGCCAGCAGCCAAGATGATAGGACAGGTCTCGGTGCGGGCACTGAAGCTTTCTTT
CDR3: CASSQDDRTGLGAGTEAFF

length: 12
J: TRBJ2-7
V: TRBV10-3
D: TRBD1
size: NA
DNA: TGTGCCATCAGGCAGCCCAGGGGGCGGGCGTACTTC
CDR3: CAIRQPRGRAYF

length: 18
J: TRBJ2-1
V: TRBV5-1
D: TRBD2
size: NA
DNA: TGCGCCAGCAGAAAGAGGCGGGAGTGGGGCGGGCCCTACAATGAGCAGTTCTTC
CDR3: CASRKRREWGGPYNEQFF

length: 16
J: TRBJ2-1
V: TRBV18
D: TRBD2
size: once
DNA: TGTGCCAGCTCACCCCTGGCTAGCGGGAGGGCTGGTGAGCAGTTCTTC
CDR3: CASSPLASGRAGEQFF